Below, 20 T cell receptor beta chains from the same sample are listed, as sequenced in a study of shared clonotypes between healthy human individuals. Only in-frame clones appear in the TCRdb table, and some are missing; sequencing was by immunoSEQ multiplex PCR. The sample carries around 1 million clones, around 80% recorded once. Sequencing was performed on memory CD4+ T cells sorted from blood. Subset described: CD45RA-negative fraction. The receptor source for this set is a man younger than 30 in good health.

The chain couples TRBV29-1 to TRBJ2-7; D unresolved. V was clipped by 1 base and J by 0 bases, with 13 bases between them. Germline values: CDR1 SQVTM, CDR2 ANQGSEA. This CDR3 is built from 15 residues. The DNA for the CDR3 is TGCAGCGTTGAAGGGGCCTCCAGGAGCTCCTACGAGCAGTACTTC. Amino acids: CSVEGASRSSYEQYF.

In this sample, this clone turned up once. This sequence joins TRBV25-1 and TRBJ2-2, with D perhaps being TRBD1 or TRBD2 (7 bases each). Trimming cost V 10 bases and J 5 bases, with 17 bases left between them. In germline, CDR1 is MGHDK, CDR2 SYGVNS. The CDR3 is 14 amino acids. CDR3 region: CATAPQGGTGELFF. CDR3 bases: TGTGCCACCGCTCCCCAGGGGGGGACCGGGGAGCTGTTTTTT.

This clone was counted only a few times. The sample has other DNA sequences that encode this CDR3 too. This rearrangement joins TRBV11-1 to TRBJ1-1, with TRBD1 matching 10 bases. Losses at the gene ends were 4 bases for V and 5 bases for J; bases not matched to a gene: 1. The CDR3 spans 13 residues. The germline V gene encodes CDR1 SGHAT and CDR2 FQDESV (reference sequence). As DNA, the CDR3 is TGTGCCAGCAGCTCGGACAGGGGGACTGAAGCTTTCTTT. Its translation: CASSSDRGTEAFF.

In this sample, this clone turned up a few times. Its ends do not fully match the called genes, so a read error is possible. This sequence joins TRBV9 and TRBJ2-1; either TRBD1 or TRBD2 may fit D (6 bases each). The CDR3 extends over 15 amino acids. Germline values: CDR1 SGDLS, CDR2 YYNGEE. The CDR3 sequence: CASTVGGSSYNEQFF. In DNA, the CDR3 is TGTGCCAGCACCGTAGGGGGGAGCTCCTACAATGAGCAGTTCTTC.

This clone was observed once. The V gene is TRBV5-1, the J gene TRBJ2-7, with TRBD1 matching over 7 bases. V was pared by 6 bases and J by 1 base, with 4 bases of the junction left unmatched. The CDR3 totals 13 residues. The germline V gene encodes CDR1 SGHRS and CDR2 YFSETQ. The DNA of the CDR3 is TGCGCCAGCACCGACAGGGCGTCCTACGAGCAGTACTTC. Translating gives CASTDRASYEQYF.

The CDR3 loop reads CASSNPSGRVGEQFF. CDR3 DNA sequence: TGTGCCAGCAGCAACCCTAGCGGGAGGGTCGGTGAGCAGTTCTTC. The V and J genes are TRBV11-3 and TRBJ2-1; 12 bases align to TRBD2. CDR3 length: 15 residues. CDR1 and CDR2 from the germline V gene are SGHNT and YENEEA. The V and J ends lost 5 bases and 9 bases, in that order; junction bases with no gene match: 8.

The chain combines TRBV11-2 with TRBJ2-5; D is undetermined. The V gene lost 3 bases and the J gene lost 2 bases, with 7 bases spanning the gap. CDR1 and CDR2 (germline): SGHAT, FQNNGV. This CDR3 comprises 13 residues. The CDR3 coding sequence is TGTGCCAGCAGCTTTGTGGGGCAAGAGACCCAGTACTTC. It yields the protein CASSFVGQETQYF.

The chain carries TRBV15 and TRBJ1-3; D is unresolved. CDR1 LNHNV and CDR2 YYDKDF come from the germline V gene (reference sequence). The CDR3 length is 15 residues. Trimming cost V 1 base and J 4 bases, with 11 bases left between them. The CDR3 spells CATSRGIGPGNTIYF. The CDR3 coding sequence is TGTGCCACCAGCAGAGGAATCGGTCCGGGAAACACCATATATTTT.

This chain links TRBV4-1 with TRBJ1-6, with D unclear. CDR1 MGHRA and CDR2 YSYEKL come from the germline V gene. The ends were cut back, 4 bases at V and 8 bases at J, with 12 bases in the middle. The CDR3 consists of 14 residues. CDR3 protein: CASSPHRSDSPLHF. CDR3 DNA: TGCGCCAGCAGCCCGCATAGGTCAGATTCACCCCTCCACTTT.

The rearrangement links TRBV19 to TRBJ1-2, with D hard to call. V was shortened by 7 bases and J by 1 base, with 16 bases between the two germline ends. The CDR3 is 15 amino acids. Per the germline V gene, CDR1 is LNHDA and CDR2 is SQIVND (reference sequence). CDR3 region: CASINPGGSNYGYTF. The CDR3 DNA follows: TGTGCCAGTATCAACCCCGGTGGCAGTAACTATGGCTACACCTTC. Filled out from reference TRBV19 and TRBJ1-2, the complete variable domain reads DGGITQSPKYLFRKEGQNVTLSCEQNLNHDAMYWYRQDPGQGLRLIYYSQIVNDFQKGDIAEGYSVSREKKESFPLTVTSAQKNPTAFYLCASINPGGSNYGYTFGSGTRLTVV.

This clone was seen repeatedly, ten times or more. The chain employs TRBV7-9 and TRBJ2-3; D call uncertain. Germline V gene data show CDR1 as SEHNR and CDR2 as FQNEAQ (reference sequence). Trimming left V 3 bases short and J 0 bases short, with 19 bases between. This CDR3 is built from 18 residues. The CDR3 reads CASSFTLSAVESTDTQYF. The CDR3 DNA sequence: TGTGCCAGCAGCTTCACCCTCTCGGCAGTAGAGAGCACAGATACGCAGTATTTT. Supplemented by reference TRBV7-9 and TRBJ2-3, the full variable domain reads DTGVSQNPRHKITKRGQNVTFRCDPISEHNRLYWYRQTLGQGPEFLTYFQNEAQLEKSRLLSDRFSAERPKGSFSTLEIQRTEQGDSAMYLCASSFTLSAVESTDTQYFGPGTRLTVL.

Details on this clone: One junction end does not reproduce the germline sequence, and a read error may be involved. The rearrangement uses TRBV7-7 and TRBJ2-3, with TRBD2 as a possible D gene (6 bases). In germline, CDR1 is SSHAT, CDR2 FNYEAQ (reference sequence). The length of the CDR3 is 15 residues. As DNA, the CDR3 is TGTGCTAGCAGCTTAGGCCCTAGCGAGGCAGATACGCAGTATTTT. It is translated as CASSLGPSEADTQYF.

This clone has a handful of counts. The J gene is TRBJ1-2, the V gene TRBV18; possibly TRBD1 for D (6 bases). Germline values: CDR1 KGHSH, CDR2 LQKENI. The CDR3 consists of 15 residues. With 6 bases removed from V and 4 bases from J, the gap between germline ends came to 18 bases. The DNA of the CDR3 is TGTGCCAGCTCCCCTGGGCCATCGGGGGCCTATGGCTACACCTTC. As protein: CASSPGPSGAYGYTF.

The genes are TRBV5-1 and TRBJ1-4; TRBD1 agrees at 8 bases. Germline V gene sequence: CDR1 SGHRS, CDR2 YFSETQ. V was pared by 5 bases and J by 6 bases, with 6 bases of the junction left unmatched. The CDR3 is 14 residues long. The CDR3 DNA reads as TGCGCCAGCAGAACAGGGGGATTGGATGAAAAACTGTTTTTT. Protein: CASRTGGLDEKLFF.

The V call is TRBV10-3, the J call TRBJ1-2; D perhaps matches TRBD1 (5 bases). This CDR3 is built from 13 residues. V dropped 4 bases and J dropped 6 bases, with 12 bases sitting between them. Germline CDR1 reads ENHRY; CDR2 reads SYGVKD. CDR3 residues: CAISAGGGDGYTF. CDR3 nucleotide sequence: TGTGCCATCAGTGCGGGGGGAGGAGATGGCTACACCTTC.

V and J are TRBV11-2 and TRBJ2-3, with D perhaps TRBD2 (6 bases). The CDR3 contains 15 residues. In germline, CDR1 is SGHAT, CDR2 FQNNGV. Trimming took 4 bases from V and 3 from J, leaving 14 bases between them. CDR3 DNA: TGTGCCAGCAGCTCCGGGAGTAAGATAACAGATACGCAGTATTTT. This translates into CASSSGSKITDTQYF.

This clone was observed once. V usage is TRBV6-1 and J usage is TRBJ2-2; D remains ambiguous. The V and J ends lost 0 bases and 1 base respectively, with 9 bases between them. The germline V gene encodes CDR1 MNHNS and CDR2 SASEGT. The CDR3 is made up of 16 amino acids. The CDR3 sequence: CASSEALVGNTGELFF. CDR3 nucleotides: TGTGCCAGCAGTGAAGCGCTGGTGGGGAACACCGGGGAGCTGTTTTTT.

This clone was seen ten or more times. This CDR3 is also generated by other DNA sequences in the sample. This rearrangement joins TRBV2 to TRBJ2-5; no clear D. This CDR3 spans 12 amino acids. With 7 bases removed from V and 2 bases from J, the gap between germline ends came to 8 bases. Germline V gene lookup returns CDR1 SNHLY and CDR2 FYNNEI. CDR3 loop: CASTVGQETQYF. The CDR3 bases are TGTGCCAGCACCGTAGGGCAAGAGACCCAGTACTTC.

This clone was found once. The chain links TRBV7-2 to TRBJ2-7; 11 bases are a match to TRBD2. The CDR3 runs to 16 residues. CDR1 and CDR2 from the germline V gene are SGHTA and FQGNSA. V lost 3 bases and J lost 0; bases outside the gene matches: 4. In DNA, the CDR3 is TGTGCCAGCAGCTTGACTAGCGGGACTAGCTCCTACGAGCAGTACTTC. Translated, it gives CASSLTSGTSSYEQYF.

The rearrangement joins TRBV19 to TRBJ1-6; D not resolved. V lost 5 bases and J 5 bases, leaving 13 bases between the germline ends. This CDR3 is built from 15 residues. CDR1 is LNHDA and CDR2 is SQIVND in the germline V gene (reference sequence). The CDR3 region has the DNA TGTGCCAGTAGTCTGCGCGGCGGGGATAATTCACCCCTCCACTTT. It is translated as CASSLRGGDNSPLHF.